Listed below are T cell receptor beta chains from one sample, sequenced in a study of CD8 T cells in Susac syndrome. Each CDR3 protein is one row after TCRdb ran MiXCR on the immunoSEQ multiplex PCR reads. The table has about 110,000 distinct CDR3 sequences, roughly 95% seen once. Sequencing was carried out using CD4+ T cells from PBMCs. The receptors shown here come from a human donor in good health. CDR3s include the opening cysteine and the closing phenylalanine or tryptophan. The D gene is left open where the match is weak. The size entry is marked missing in some rows and otherwise reads once, few, many or a size class.

size	J	V	D	DNA	CDR3
.	TRBJ2-5	TRBV5-1	.	TGCGCCAGCAGCCCTGCCCAAGAGACCCAGTACTTC	CASSPAQETQYF
.	TRBJ2-7	TRBV6-6	.	TGTGCCACCCTTCCGGGGTCCTCCTACGAGCAGTACTTC	CATLPGSSYEQYF
.	TRBJ2-2	TRBV20-1	.	TGCAGTGCTCGGGGACTTACGAACACCGGGGAGCTGTTTTTT	CSARGLTNTGELFF
.	TRBJ2-1	TRBV3-1	TRBD2	TGTGCCAGCAGCCACGGACTAGATGAGCAGTTCTTC	CASSHGLDEQFF
once	TRBJ2-7	TRBV6-6	.	TGTGCCAGCAGTTACTCGACATCGGGGCCCGAGCAGTACTTC	CASSYSTSGPEQYF
.	TRBJ2-7	TRBV6-2/TRBV6-3	TRBD2	TGTGCCAGCACACCGGGACTAGCGGGATTCTCCTCCTACGAGCAGTACTTC	CASTPGLAGFSSYEQYF
.	TRBJ2-1	TRBV12-3/TRBV12-4	TRBD2	TGTGCCAGCACCTTCCGGGGTAGCGGGAGGGCCTTATTCTATGGTGAGCAGTTCTTC	CASTFRGSGRALFYGEQFF
.	TRBJ2-5	TRBV6-6	TRBD2	TGTGCCAGCAGTCTCGGGACTAGCTTGGAGACCCAGTACTTC	CASSLGTSLETQYF
.	TRBJ2-7	TRBV19	.	TGTGCCAGTAGTATCGGCTACGAGCAGTACTTC	CASSIGYEQYF
.	TRBJ2-7	TRBV3-1	.	TGTGCCAGCAGCCAAAACGGACCCAACGAGCAGTACTTC	CASSQNGPNEQYF
.	TRBJ1-5	TRBV28	TRBD1	TGTGCCAGCACCCAGACAGGGACCTTCAATCAGCCCCAGCATTTT	CASTQTGTFNQPQHF
.	TRBJ2-7	TRBV29-1	.	TGCAGCGTCTCGGGCGCGACAGGGAGGTCGGACGAGCAGTACTTC	CSVSGATGRSDEQYF
.	TRBJ2-2	TRBV12-3/TRBV12-4	.	TGTGCCAGCAGTTTAGCGGGGCGGAACACCGGGGAGCTGTTTTTT	CASSLAGRNTGELFF
once	TRBJ1-1	TRBV5-1	.	TGCGCCAGCAGCTTGGAGTCAGGGCGATTCACTGAAGCTTTCTTT	CASSLESGRFTEAFF
.	TRBJ2-7	TRBV5-1	.	TGCGCCAGCAGCTTAGGGAGAACGGATGAGCAGTACTTC	CASSLGRTDEQYF
.	TRBJ2-6	TRBV20-1	.	TGCAGTGCTAGGGCTGGCCCGACTGGGGCCAACGTCCTGACTTTC	CSARAGPTGANVLTF
.	TRBJ2-2	TRBV7-8	.	TGTGCCAGCAGCTCCTTGGAAGTCACCGGGGAGCTGTTTTTT	CASSSLEVTGELFF
.	TRBJ2-3	TRBV7-8	.	TGTGCCAGCAGCCGGGGACTCACAGATACGCAGTATTTT	CASSRGLTDTQYF
.	TRBJ2-7	TRBV20-1	TRBD2	TGCAGTGCCCGTACGCCGGGACTAGCGACGGGGCACGAGCAGTACTTC	CSARTPGLATGHEQYF
.	TRBJ2-5	TRBV13	TRBD2	TGTGCCAGCAGCAGAGGGACTAGCGAGGAGACCCAGTACTTC	CASSRGTSEETQYF
.	TRBJ2-3	TRBV4-1	TRBD2	TGCGCCAGCAGCCTCACTAGCGCCCAAGGCACAGATACGCAGTATTTT	CASSLTSAQGTDTQYF
.	TRBJ2-5	TRBV29-1	.	TGCAGCGTTGAAGATAGGGGGGAATCGGAGACCCAGTACTTC	CSVEDRGESETQYF
.	TRBJ2-3	TRBV20-1	.	TGCAGTGCTAGGACGGAAGGGAAAACAGATACGCAGTATTTT	CSARTEGKTDTQYF
.	TRBJ2-7	TRBV6-2/TRBV6-3	TRBD1	TGTGCCAGCAGTTACTCCCCACGGACAGGGTTCTACGAGCAGTACTTC	CASSYSPRTGFYEQYF
.	TRBJ2-3	TRBV2	.	TGTGCCAGCAGTGAACTCGGCACAGATACGCAGTATTTT	CASSELGTDTQYF
.	TRBJ1-2	TRBV2	.	TGTGCCAGCAGTGAAGCGGGGTCTTGGGGCTACACCTTC	CASSEAGSWGYTF
.	TRBJ2-1	TRBV20-1	.	TGCAGTGCTAGTAGGGGTCAAGAGGGGCAGTTCTTC	CSASRGQEGQFF
.	TRBJ1-2	TRBV2	TRBD1	TGTGCCAGCGGCCTCGGGACAGGCGACTATGGCTACACCTTC	CASGLGTGDYGYTF
.	TRBJ2-2	TRBV11-3	.	TGTGCCAGCAGCTTAGTTCGACTTAACACCGGGGAGCTGTTTTTT	CASSLVRLNTGELFF
.	TRBJ2-5	TRBV6-1	.	TGTGCCAGCAGTGTACCCACACCGGGGGCTCAATTCCAGTACTTC	CASSVPTPGAQFQYF
.	TRBJ2-2	TRBV3-1	TRBD2	TGTGCCAGCAACGGAGCAGCGGGGGGGATCACCGGGGAGCTGTTTTTT	CASNGAAGGITGELFF
.	TRBJ2-5	TRBV7-3	TRBD1	TGTGCCAGCAGCTCGGAAGGCCCAGGGGGCAGGGAGACCCAGTACTTC	CASSSEGPGGRETQYF
.	TRBJ2-5	TRBV2	.	TGTGCCAGCAGCGTTCGGGAATCAGAGACCCAGTACTTC	CASSVRESETQYF
.	TRBJ2-1	TRBV4-3	.	TGCGCCAGCAGCCAAGATCCTAGGACAGACTATGAGCAGTTCTTC	CASSQDPRTDYEQFF
.	TRBJ2-7	TRBV18	.	TGTGCCAGCTCACCACTCACCAGGGGATCCTACGAGCAGTACTTC	CASSPLTRGSYEQYF
.	TRBJ2-2	TRBV4-3	.	TGCGCCAGCAGCCCCGGGCCTGGCACCGGGGAGCTGTTTTTT	CASSPGPGTGELFF
.	TRBJ2-7	TRBV23-1	.	TGCGCCAGCAGTCAATTCGTGGACTCCTCCTCCTACGAGCAGTACTTC	CASSQFVDSSSYEQYF
.	TRBJ2-3	TRBV4-1	TRBD2	TGCGCCAGCAGCCAAGACATGAGGGAGGGCCGGACAGATACGCAGTATTTT	CASSQDMREGRTDTQYF
.	TRBJ2-2	TRBV10-3	.	TGTGCCATCAGTGCTGGGGGGGGCTCCGGGGAGCTGTTTTTT	CAISAGGGSGELFF
.	TRBJ2-4	TRBV12-3/TRBV12-4	.	TGTGCCAGCAGTTTGGGGCAAATAGGAAACATTCAGTACTTC	CASSLGQIGNIQYF
.	TRBJ2-7	TRBV3-1	TRBD2	TGTGCCAGCAGCCAAGAGGGGACTAGTAACTACGAGCAGTACTTC	CASSQEGTSNYEQYF
.	TRBJ1-2	TRBV20-1	.	TGCAGTGCTTGGGAGGGGGACTCTAACTATGGCTACACCTTC	CSAWEGDSNYGYTF
.	TRBJ1-5	TRBV27	.	TGTGCCAGCAGTTTATATCTCGGGCAGGGTTACAATCAGCCCCAGCATTTT	CASSLYLGQGYNQPQHF
.	TRBJ2-7	TRBV20-1	.	TGCAGTGCTAGACAGAGCTCCTACGAGCAGTACTTC	CSARQSSYEQYF
once	TRBJ1-5	TRBV29-1	.	TGCAGCGTTTCCTCGACAGGAGATAGCAATCAGCCCCAGCATTTT	CSVSSTGDSNQPQHF
.	TRBJ1-6	TRBV10-3	.	TGTGCCACGTTGGAAAGCTCCTATAATTCACCCCTCCACTTT	CATLESSYNSPLHF
.	TRBJ1-2	TRBV29-1	.	TGCAGCACCCCCCTTGGGGCAGGGGTGGATGGCTACACCTTC	CSTPLGAGVDGYTF
.	TRBJ1-1	TRBV29-1	.	TGCAGCGTTGAGACACAGGGTATAGAAGCTTTCTTT	CSVETQGIEAFF
.	TRBJ2-7	TRBV30	.	TGTGCCTGGAGTCCATGGACAGGGAGGGACGAGCAGTACTTC	CAWSPWTGRDEQYF
once	TRBJ1-2	TRBV3-1	TRBD1	TGTGCCAGCAGCCCCTGGACAGGGGGCTATGGCTACACCTTC	CASSPWTGGYGYTF